Below, one T cell receptor (beta chain) is given with its context. The junction and the germline gene differ at one end; a read error may be behind it. Sequencing libraries for TCR beta were prepared with iRepertoire HTBI primers and Arm-PCR of CDR3 regions. MiXCR, applied by TCRdb to the multiplex PCR reads, yields one record per CDR3 protein. The data contain about 470,000 distinct CDR3 sequences, 15% to 20% of them singletons. The CDR3 loop spans 14 amino acids. In germline, CDR1 is LGHDT, CDR2 YNNKEL (reference sequence). The sample is drawn from a study of regulatory T cells in long-lasting Graves disease. Regarding time point: newly diagnosed GD, antithyroid drugs for less than 3 months. There was RNA extracted from PBMCs, and the TCR library was made from it. Separately, the same data were catalogued under a study of T cells in Graves' hyperthyroidism and ophthalmopathy.

This sequence joins TRBV3-1 and TRBJ2-3; a possible D gene is TRBD2 (6 bases). Here the sequenced sample was peripheral blood mononuclear cells (PBMCs), taken at new diagnosis, from a patient treated with antithyroid drugs. This sequence originates from a man aged 40-49 years with Graves disease. CDR3 DNA: TGTGCCAGCAGCCCTAGACTAGACCCAGATATGCAGTATTTT. This sequence encodes CASSPRLDPDMQYF.